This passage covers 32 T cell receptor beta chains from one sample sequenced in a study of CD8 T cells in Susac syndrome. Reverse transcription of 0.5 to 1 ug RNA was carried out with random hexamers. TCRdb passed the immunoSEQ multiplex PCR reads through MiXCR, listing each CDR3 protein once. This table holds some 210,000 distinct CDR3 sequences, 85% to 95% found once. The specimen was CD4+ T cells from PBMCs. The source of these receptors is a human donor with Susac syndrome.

The CDR3 DNA reads as TGCAGTGCTCCCCCACGGGGGGGGTATGGCTACACCTTC. Translated, it gives CSAPPRGGYGYTF. The gene calls are TRBV20-1 and TRBJ1-2; D perhaps matches TRBD1 (5 bases). The V gene lost 5 bases and the J gene lost 5 bases, with 15 bases spanning the gap. Germline CDR1 DFQATT, CDR2 SNEGSKA (reference sequence). This CDR3 is built from 13 residues.

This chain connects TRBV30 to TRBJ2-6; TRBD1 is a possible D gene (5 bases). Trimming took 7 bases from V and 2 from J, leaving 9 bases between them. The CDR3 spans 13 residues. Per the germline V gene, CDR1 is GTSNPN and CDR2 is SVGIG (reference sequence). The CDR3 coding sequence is TGTGCCTTCTCAGGGCCTGGGGCCAACGTCCTGACTTTC. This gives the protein CAFSGPGANVLTF.

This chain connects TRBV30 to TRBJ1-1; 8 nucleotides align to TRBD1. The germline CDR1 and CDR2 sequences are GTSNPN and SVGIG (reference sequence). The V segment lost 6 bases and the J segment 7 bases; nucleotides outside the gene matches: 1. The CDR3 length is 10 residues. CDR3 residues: CACDRGEAFF. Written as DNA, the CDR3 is TGTGCCTGTGACAGGGGTGAAGCTTTCTTT.

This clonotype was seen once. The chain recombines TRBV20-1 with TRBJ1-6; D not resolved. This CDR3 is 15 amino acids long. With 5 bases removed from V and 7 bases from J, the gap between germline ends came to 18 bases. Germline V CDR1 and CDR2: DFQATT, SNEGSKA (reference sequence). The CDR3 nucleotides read TGCAGTGCTTCCATCGAACCCGGGAAAAATTCACCCCTCCACTTT. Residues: CSASIEPGKNSPLHF.

The CDR3 nucleotides are TGCAGTGCTACCTTATCGGGGGGGAGAAAAGATACGCAGTATTTT. Protein product: CSATLSGGRKDTQYF. The chain combines TRBV20-1 with TRBJ2-3, with 8 bases aligning to TRBD2. The J segment lost 5 bases and the V segment lost 4 bases, leaving 11 bases of the junction unmatched. The germline V gene encodes CDR1 DFQATT and CDR2 SNEGSKA (reference sequence). CDR3 length equals 15 residues.

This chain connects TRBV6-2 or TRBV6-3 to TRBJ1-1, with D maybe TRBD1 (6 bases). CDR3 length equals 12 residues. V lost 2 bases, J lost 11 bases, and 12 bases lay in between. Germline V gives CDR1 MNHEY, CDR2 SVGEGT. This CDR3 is CASSYLQGEAFF. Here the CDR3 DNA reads TGTGCCAGCAGTTACCTACAGGGCGAGGCTTTCTTT.

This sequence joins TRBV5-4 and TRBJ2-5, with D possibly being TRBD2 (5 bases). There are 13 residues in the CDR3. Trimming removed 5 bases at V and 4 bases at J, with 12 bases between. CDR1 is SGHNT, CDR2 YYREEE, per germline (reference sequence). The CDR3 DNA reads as TGTGCCAGCAGAAGGGCCCGGGGAGAGACCCAGTACTTC. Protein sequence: CASRRARGETQYF.

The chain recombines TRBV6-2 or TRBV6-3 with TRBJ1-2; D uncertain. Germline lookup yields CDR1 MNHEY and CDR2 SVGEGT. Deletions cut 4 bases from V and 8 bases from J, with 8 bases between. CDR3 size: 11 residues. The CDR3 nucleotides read TGTGCCAGCAGTTGGTTCCAGGGCTACACCTTC. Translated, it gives CASSWFQGYTF.

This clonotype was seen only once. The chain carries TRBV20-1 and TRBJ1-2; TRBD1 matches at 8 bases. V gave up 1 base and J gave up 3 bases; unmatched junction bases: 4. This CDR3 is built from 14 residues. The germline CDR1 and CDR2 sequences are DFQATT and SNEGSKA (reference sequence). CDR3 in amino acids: CSARGDRTYYGYTF. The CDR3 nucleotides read TGCAGTGCTAGAGGGGACAGGACCTACTATGGCTACACCTTC.

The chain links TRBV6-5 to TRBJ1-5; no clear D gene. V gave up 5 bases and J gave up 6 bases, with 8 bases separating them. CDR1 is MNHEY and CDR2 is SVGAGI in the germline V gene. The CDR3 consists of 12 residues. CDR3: CASSKRFQPQHF. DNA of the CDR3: TGTGCCAGCAGTAAGAGATTTCAGCCCCAGCATTTT.

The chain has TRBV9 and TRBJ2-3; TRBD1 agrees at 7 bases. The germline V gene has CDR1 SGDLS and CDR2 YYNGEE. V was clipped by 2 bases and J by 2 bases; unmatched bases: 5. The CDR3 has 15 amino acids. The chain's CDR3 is CASSVRDRVTDTQYF. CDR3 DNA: TGTGCCAGCAGCGTTAGAGACAGGGTCACAGATACGCAGTATTTT.

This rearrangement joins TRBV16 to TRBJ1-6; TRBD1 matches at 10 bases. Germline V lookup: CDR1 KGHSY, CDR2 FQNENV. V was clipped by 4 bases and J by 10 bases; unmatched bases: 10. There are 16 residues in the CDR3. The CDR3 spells CASSPRPTGGGSPLHF. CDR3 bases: TGTGCCAGCAGCCCCCGACCGACAGGGGGCGGATCACCCCTCCACTTT.

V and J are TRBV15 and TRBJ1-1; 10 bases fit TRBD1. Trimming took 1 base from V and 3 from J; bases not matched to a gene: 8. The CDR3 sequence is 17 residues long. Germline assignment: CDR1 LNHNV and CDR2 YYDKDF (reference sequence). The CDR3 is CATSRGRDRGLYTEAFF. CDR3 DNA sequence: TGTGCCACCAGCAGAGGAAGAGACAGGGGGCTGTACACTGAAGCTTTCTTT.

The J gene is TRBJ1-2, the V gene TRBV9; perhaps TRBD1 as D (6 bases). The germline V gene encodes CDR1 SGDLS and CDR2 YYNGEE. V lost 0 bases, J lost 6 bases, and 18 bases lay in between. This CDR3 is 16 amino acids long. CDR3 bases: TGTGCCAGCAGCGTAGGGGGGGGCAGACACGACCATGGCTACACCTTC. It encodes CASSVGGGRHDHGYTF. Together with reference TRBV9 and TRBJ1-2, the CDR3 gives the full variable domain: DSGVTQTPKHLITATGQRVTLRCSPRSGDLSVYWYQQSLDQGLQFLIQYYNGEERAKGNILERFSAQQFPDLHSELNLSSLELGDSALYFCASSVGGGRHDHGYTFGSGTRLTVV.

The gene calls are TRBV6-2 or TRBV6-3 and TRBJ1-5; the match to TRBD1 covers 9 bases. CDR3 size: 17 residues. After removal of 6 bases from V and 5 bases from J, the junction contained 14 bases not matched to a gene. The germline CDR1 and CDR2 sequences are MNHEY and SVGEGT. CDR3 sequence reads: CASRTGGLRSRHQPQHF. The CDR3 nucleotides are TGTGCCAGCAGGACAGGGGGTTTGAGGAGTAGACATCAGCCCCAGCATTTT.

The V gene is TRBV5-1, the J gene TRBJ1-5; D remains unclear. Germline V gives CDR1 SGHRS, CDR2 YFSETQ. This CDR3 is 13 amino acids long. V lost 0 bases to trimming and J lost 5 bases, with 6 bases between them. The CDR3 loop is CASSLEGHQPQHF. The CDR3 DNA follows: TGCGCCAGCAGCTTGGAGGGTCATCAGCCCCAGCATTTT.

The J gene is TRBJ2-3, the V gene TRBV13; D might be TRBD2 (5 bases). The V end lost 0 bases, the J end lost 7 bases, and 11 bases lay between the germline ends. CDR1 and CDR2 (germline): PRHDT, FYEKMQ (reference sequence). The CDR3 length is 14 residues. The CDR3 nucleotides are TGTGCCAGCAGCTTAGGGACTACGGATTATACGCAGTATTTT. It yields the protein CASSLGTTDYTQYF. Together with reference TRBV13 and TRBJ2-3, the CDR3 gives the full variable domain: AAGVIQSPRHLIKEKRETATLKCYPIPRHDTVYWYQQGPGQDPQFLISFYEKMQSDKGSIPDRFSAQQFSDYHSELNMSSLELGDSALYFCASSLGTTDYTQYFGPGTRLTVL.

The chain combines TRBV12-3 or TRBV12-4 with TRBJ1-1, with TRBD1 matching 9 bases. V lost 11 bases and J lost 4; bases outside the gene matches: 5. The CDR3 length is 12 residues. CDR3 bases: TGTGCCGCCCCGGACAGGGGCACTGAAGCTTTCTTT. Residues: CAAPDRGTEAFF.

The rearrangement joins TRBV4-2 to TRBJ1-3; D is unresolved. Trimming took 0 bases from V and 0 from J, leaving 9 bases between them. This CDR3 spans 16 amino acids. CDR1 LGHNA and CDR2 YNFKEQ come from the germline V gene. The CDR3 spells CASSQDDGGSGNTIYF. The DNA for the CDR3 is TGTGCCAGCAGCCAAGACGACGGAGGCTCTGGAAACACCATATATTTT.

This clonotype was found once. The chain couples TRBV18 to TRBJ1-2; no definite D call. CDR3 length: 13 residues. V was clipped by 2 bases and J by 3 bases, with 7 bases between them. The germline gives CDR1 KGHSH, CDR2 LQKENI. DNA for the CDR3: TGTGCCAGCTCACCAACCCGGGACTATGGCTACACCTTC. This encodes CASSPTRDYGYTF.

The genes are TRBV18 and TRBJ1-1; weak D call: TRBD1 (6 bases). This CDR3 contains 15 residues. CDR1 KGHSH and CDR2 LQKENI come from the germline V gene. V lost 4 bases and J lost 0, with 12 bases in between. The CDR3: CASSLRTVMNTEAFF. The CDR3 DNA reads TGTGCCAGCTCACTAAGGACAGTTATGAACACTGAAGCTTTCTTT.

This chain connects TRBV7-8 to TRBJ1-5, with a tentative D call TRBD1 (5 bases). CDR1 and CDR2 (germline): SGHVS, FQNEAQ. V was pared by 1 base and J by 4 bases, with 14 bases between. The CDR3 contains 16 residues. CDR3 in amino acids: CASSLGARAKNQPQHF. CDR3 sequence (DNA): TGTGCCAGCAGCTTAGGGGCCAGGGCCAAGAATCAGCCCCAGCATTTT.

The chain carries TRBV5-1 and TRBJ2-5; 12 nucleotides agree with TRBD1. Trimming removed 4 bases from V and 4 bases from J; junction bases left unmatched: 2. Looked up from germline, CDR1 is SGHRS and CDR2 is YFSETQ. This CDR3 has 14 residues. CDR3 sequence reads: CASSPGQGAETQYF. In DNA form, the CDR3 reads TGCGCCAGCAGCCCGGGACAGGGGGCAGAGACCCAGTACTTC.

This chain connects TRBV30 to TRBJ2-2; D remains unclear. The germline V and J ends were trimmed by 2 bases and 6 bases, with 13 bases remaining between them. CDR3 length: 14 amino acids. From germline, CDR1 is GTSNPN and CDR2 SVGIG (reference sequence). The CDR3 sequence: CAWSHGPVAGELFF. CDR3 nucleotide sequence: TGTGCCTGGAGTCACGGGCCTGTTGCCGGGGAGCTGTTTTTT.

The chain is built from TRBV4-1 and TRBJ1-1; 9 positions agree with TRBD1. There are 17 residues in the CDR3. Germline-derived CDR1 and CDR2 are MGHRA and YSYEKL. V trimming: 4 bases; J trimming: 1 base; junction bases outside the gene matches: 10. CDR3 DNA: TGCGCCAGCAGCCTCCGGACAGGGGACTTGGGGAACACTGAAGCTTTCTTT. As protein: CASSLRTGDLGNTEAFF.

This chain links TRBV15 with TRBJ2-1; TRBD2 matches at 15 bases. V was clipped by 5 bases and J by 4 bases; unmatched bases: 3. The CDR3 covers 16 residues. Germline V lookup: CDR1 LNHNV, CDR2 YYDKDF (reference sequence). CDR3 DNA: TGTGCCACCAGCGGGGGACTAGCGGGGGGTTACAATGAGCAGTTCTTC. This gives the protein CATSGGLAGGYNEQFF.

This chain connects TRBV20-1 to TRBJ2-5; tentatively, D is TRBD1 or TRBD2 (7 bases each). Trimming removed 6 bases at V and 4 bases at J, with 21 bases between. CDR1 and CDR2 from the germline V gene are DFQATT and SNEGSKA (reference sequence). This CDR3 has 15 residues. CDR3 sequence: CSARPQAGGGETQYF. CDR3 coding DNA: TGCAGTGCCCGTCCCCAGGCAGGGGGGGGAGAGACCCAGTACTTC.

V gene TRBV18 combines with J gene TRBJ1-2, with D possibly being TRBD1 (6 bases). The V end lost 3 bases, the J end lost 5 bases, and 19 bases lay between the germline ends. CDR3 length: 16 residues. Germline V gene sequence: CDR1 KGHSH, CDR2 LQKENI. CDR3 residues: CASSPRVRDTYYGYTF. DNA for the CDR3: TGTGCCAGCTCACCCAGAGTCCGGGACACCTATTATGGCTACACCTTC.

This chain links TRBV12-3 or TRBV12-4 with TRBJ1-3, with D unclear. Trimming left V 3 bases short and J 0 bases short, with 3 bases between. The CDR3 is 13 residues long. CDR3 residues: CASSLDSGNTIYF. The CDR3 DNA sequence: TGTGCCAGCAGTTTGGACTCTGGAAACACCATATATTTT.

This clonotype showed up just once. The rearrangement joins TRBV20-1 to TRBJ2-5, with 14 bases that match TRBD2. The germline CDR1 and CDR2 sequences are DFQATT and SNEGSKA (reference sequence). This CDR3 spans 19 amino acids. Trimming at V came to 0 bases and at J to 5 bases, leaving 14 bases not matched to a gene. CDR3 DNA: TGCAGTGCTAGAGATTACTTTGGGACTAGCGGGGGCCCTCGGGAGACCCAGTACTTC. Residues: CSARDYFGTSGGPRETQYF.

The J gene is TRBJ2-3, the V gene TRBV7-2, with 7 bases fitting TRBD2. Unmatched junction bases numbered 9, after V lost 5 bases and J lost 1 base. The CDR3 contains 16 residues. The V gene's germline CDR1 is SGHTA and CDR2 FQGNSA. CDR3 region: CASSPYSGRGTDTQYF. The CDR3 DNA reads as TGTGCCAGCAGCCCCTATAGCGGGCGGGGCACAGATACGCAGTATTTT.

As DNA, the CDR3 is TGCAGTGCTAGACCTCAGGGAGGCGGTCAGCCCCAGCATTTT. As protein: CSARPQGGGQPQHF. The V and J genes are TRBV20-1 and TRBJ1-5; a weak D match, TRBD1 (5 bases). Per the germline V gene, CDR1 is DFQATT and CDR2 is SNEGSKA (reference sequence). There are 14 residues in the CDR3. The germline V and J ends were trimmed by 2 bases and 6 bases, with 14 bases remaining between them.